These T cell receptor beta chains were read from a single sample in a study of monozygotic twins with inflammatory bowel disease. From its re-call of the 5' RACE reads, TCRdb lists each CDR3 protein once, without DNA. This repertoire includes about 440,000 distinct CDR3 sequences. Source material: blood. The source of these receptors is a human donor with ulcerative colitis or Crohn's disease, or a healthy co-twin of an affected twin (not recorded which). Each CDR3 is given with its conserved first and last residue.

CDR3 length: 14
J gene: TRBJ1-1
V gene: TRBV29-1
CDR3 protein: CSVWGGTVNTEAFF

CDR3 length: 16
J gene: TRBJ2-7
V gene: TRBV20-1
CDR3 protein: CSAPPPIAASDYEQYF

CDR3 length: 14
J gene: TRBJ2-7
V gene: TRBV7-2
CDR3 protein: CASSLDLSSPEQYF

CDR3 length: 17
J gene: TRBJ2-1
V gene: TRBV7-9
CDR3 protein: CASSLELAGGSYNEQFF

CDR3 length: 13
J gene: TRBJ1-1
V gene: TRBV19
CDR3 protein: CASKETGDTEAFF

CDR3 length: 13
J gene: TRBJ1-1
V gene: TRBV20-1
CDR3 protein: CSASGNTNTEAFF

CDR3 length: 17
J gene: TRBJ2-2
V gene: TRBV7-8
CDR3 protein: CASSLPGGGQNTGELFF

CDR3 length: 12
J gene: TRBJ1-1
V gene: TRBV5-6
CDR3 protein: CASSLELTEAFF

CDR3 length: 16
J gene: TRBJ2-3
V gene: TRBV14
CDR3 protein: CASSYRDRGSADTRYF

CDR3 length: 15
J gene: TRBJ1-2
V gene: TRBV6-1
CDR3 protein: CASSVGTGVHYGYTF

CDR3 length: 15
J gene: TRBJ2-1
V gene: TRBV11-2
CDR3 protein: CASSWGGATYNEQFF

CDR3 length: 16
J gene: TRBJ1-2
V gene: TRBV15
CDR3 protein: CATSRNNRVGEYGYTF

CDR3 length: 15
J gene: TRBJ2-2
V gene: TRBV12-3/TRBV12-4
CDR3 protein: CASSFGSTSTGELFF

CDR3 length: 12
J gene: TRBJ2-2
V gene: TRBV7-9
CDR3 protein: CAGQGAPGELFF

CDR3 length: 14
J gene: TRBJ2-1
V gene: TRBV19
CDR3 protein: CASMGQGIYNEQFF